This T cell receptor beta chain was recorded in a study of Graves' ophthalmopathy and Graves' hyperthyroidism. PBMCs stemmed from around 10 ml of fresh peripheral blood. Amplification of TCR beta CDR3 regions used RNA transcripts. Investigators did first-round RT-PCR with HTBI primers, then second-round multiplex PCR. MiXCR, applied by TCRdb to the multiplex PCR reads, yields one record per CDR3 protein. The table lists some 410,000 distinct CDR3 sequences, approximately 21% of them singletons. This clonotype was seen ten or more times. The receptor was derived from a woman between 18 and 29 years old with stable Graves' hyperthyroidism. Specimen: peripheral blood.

CDR3 protein: CASSLRGLSGNTIYF. DNA for the CDR3: TGTGCCAGCAGCTTAAGGGGGCTAAGTGGAAACACCATATATTTT. This chain links TRBV7-2 with TRBJ1-3; 7 bases match TRBD1. The CDR3 covers 15 residues. J lost 3 bases, V lost 2 bases, and 4 bases had no gene match. Germline lookup yields CDR1 SGHTA and CDR2 FQGNSA.